Below, 27 T cell receptor beta chains from the same sample are listed, as sequenced in a study of cytomegalovirus exposure and HLA in healthy donors. The PCR was carried out with 60 Vbeta primers and 13 Jbeta primers. This table comes from immunoSEQ multiplex PCR, and its TCRdb copy is limited to in-frame clones, with some not included. The sample holds 200,000 to 250,000 clones, 85% seen once. Input material: PBMCs. These TCRs come from a human donor in good health.

This clone was observed a single time. The chain combines TRBV5-1 with TRBJ1-2; the match to TRBD1 covers 7 bases. Germline V CDR1 and CDR2: SGHRS, YFSETQ. The CDR3 is made up of 13 amino acids. Trimming at V came to 5 bases and at J to 7 bases, leaving 8 bases not matched to a gene. The CDR3 here is CASRNRGKGGYTF. The CDR3 DNA sequence: TGCGCCAGCAGGAACAGGGGTAAAGGTGGCTACACCTTC.

This chain connects TRBV4-1 to TRBJ2-5, with 7 bases matching TRBD2. The germline gives CDR1 MGHRA, CDR2 YSYEKL. J was trimmed by 4 bases and V by 4 bases; bases with no gene match: 12. The CDR3 covers 16 residues. The CDR3 protein is CASSRNRDGRPETQYF. Written as DNA, the CDR3 is TGCGCCAGCAGCCGAAACCGGGACGGGAGGCCAGAGACCCAGTACTTC.

The chain uses TRBV28 and TRBJ2-5, with TRBD1 identical over 10 bases. The germline CDR1 and CDR2 sequences are MDHEN and SYDVKM. The J segment lost 6 bases and the V segment lost 5 bases, leaving 12 bases of the junction unmatched. The CDR3 loop spans 16 amino acids. CDR3 loop: CASSLPPGQGRKTQYF. Here the CDR3 DNA reads TGTGCCAGCAGTCTCCCTCCGGGACAGGGGCGAAAGACCCAGTACTTC.

The V and J genes are TRBV5-4 and TRBJ2-7; 7 bases agree with TRBD2. The CDR3 is 15 amino acids. Germline V gives CDR1 SGHNT, CDR2 YYREEE (reference sequence). The V gene end was trimmed by 0 bases and the J gene end by 2 bases; junction bases not matched to a gene: 5. The CDR3 is CASSLGLAETYEQYF. CDR3 coding DNA: TGTGCCAGCAGCTTGGGTCTAGCGGAAACCTACGAGCAGTACTTC.

J is TRBJ2-3 and V is TRBV7-2, with TRBD1 as a possible D gene (5 bases). Per germline, CDR1 SGHTA and CDR2 FQGNSA. The CDR3 is 13 amino acids. V lost 3 bases, J lost 9 bases, and 13 bases lay in between. In DNA, the CDR3 is TGTGCCAGCAGCTTCACAGGATCCCCCACGCAGTATTTT. Its protein product is CASSFTGSPTQYF.

V gene TRBV19 combines with J gene TRBJ2-1; possible D gene TRBD2, 6 bases. The CDR3 is 16 amino acids. The ends were cut back, 3 bases at V and 0 bases at J, with 12 bases in the middle. The V gene's germline CDR1 is LNHDA and CDR2 SQIVND (reference sequence). As DNA, the CDR3 is TGTGCCAGTAGTATTGGTCTCGGGAGCTCCTACAATGAGCAGTTCTTC. It translates to CASSIGLGSSYNEQFF.

This chain links TRBV7-6 with TRBJ1-4; D possibly corresponds to TRBD1 (6 bases). Trimming shortened V by 5 bases and J by 0 bases, and 10 bases separated the two germline ends. Germline CDR1 reads SGHVS; CDR2 reads FNYEAQ. The CDR3 has 15 residues. The CDR3: CASSVDSSTNEKLFF. The CDR3 DNA sequence: TGTGCCAGCAGCGTGGACAGCTCAACTAATGAAAAACTGTTTTTT.

This clone was detected a few times. V usage is TRBV5-8 and J usage is TRBJ2-1, with TRBD1 matching over 7 bases. In germline, CDR1 is SGHTS, CDR2 YDEGEE. Trimming removed 1 base from V and 4 bases from J; junction bases left unmatched: 5. The CDR3 has 15 residues. Written as DNA, the CDR3 is TGTGCCAGCAGCTTGTCGGGACAGCCTTACAATGAGCAGTTCTTC. Protein sequence: CASSLSGQPYNEQFF.

This clone has just a few counts. V usage is TRBV5-4 and J usage is TRBJ2-1; possible D gene TRBD2, 6 bases. Trimming pared 3 bases from V and 4 bases from J, leaving 17 bases between. This CDR3 region has 16 residues. Germline CDR1 is SGHNT and CDR2 is YYREEE (reference sequence). CDR3 DNA sequence: TGTGCCAGCAGCTCACTTTCGGGGGAGTATTACAATGAGCAGTTCTTC. It translates to CASSSLSGEYYNEQFF.

The V and J genes are TRBV4-3 and TRBJ1-6; perhaps TRBD1 as D (6 bases). The CDR3 has 16 amino acids. V was trimmed by 8 bases and J by 10 bases, leaving 24 bases between them. The germline gives CDR1 LGHNA, CDR2 YSLEER. CDR3 in amino acids: CASRLGLQGTRSPLHF. CDR3 DNA sequence: TGCGCCAGCCGGTTGGGCTTACAGGGTACGCGGTCACCCCTCCACTTT.

This clone occurred once. This rearrangement joins TRBV6-5 to TRBJ2-7; no clear D. The V end was cut by 5 bases, the J end by 2 bases, with 13 bases between. Germline V gives CDR1 MNHEY, CDR2 SVGAGI. This CDR3 has 14 amino acids. The CDR3 reads CASSRKTGAYEQYF. Here the CDR3 DNA reads TGTGCCAGCAGTCGCAAAACTGGAGCCTACGAGCAGTACTTC.

This chain uses TRBV19 with TRBJ2-1; TRBD2 matches 9 bases. Trimming took 3 bases from V and 9 from J; bases not matched to a gene: 3. The CDR3 is 13 residues long. Germline V gene lookup returns CDR1 LNHDA and CDR2 SQIVND (reference sequence). CDR3 bases: TGTGCCAGTAGTATTTTGACTAGCGGTGAGCAGTTCTTC. It is translated as CASSILTSGEQFF.

The chain couples TRBV18 to TRBJ1-1; 9 nucleotides line up with TRBD1. Germline V gene data show CDR1 as KGHSH and CDR2 as LQKENI. Germline trimming cut 0 bases from V and 1 base from J; bases unmatched to any gene: 9. The CDR3 sequence is 18 residues long. The CDR3 reads CASSPPGSGTGTNTEAFF. In DNA, the CDR3 is TGTGCCAGCTCACCACCTGGCTCCGGGACAGGGACGAACACTGAAGCTTTCTTT.

This sequence joins TRBV30 and TRBJ1-2; D is unclear. The V and J ends lost 6 bases and 0 bases respectively, with 11 bases between them. From germline, CDR1 is GTSNPN and CDR2 SVGIG (reference sequence). This CDR3 contains 13 residues. DNA of the CDR3: TGTGCCTGCATGCGGAGTTCTAACTATGGCTACACCTTC. It translates to CACMRSSNYGYTF.

This chain connects TRBV6-5 to TRBJ1-2, with 9 bases that match TRBD1. The CDR3 is 13 residues long. With 7 bases clipped from V and 4 bases from J, the junction kept 4 bases outside the gene matches. The V gene's germline CDR1 is MNHEY and CDR2 SVGAGI. In DNA form, the CDR3 reads TGTGCCAGCAAACGACAGGGGGTCTATGGCTACACCTTC. Residues: CASKRQGVYGYTF.

The chain uses TRBV10-3 and TRBJ1-5; TRBD1 matches at 7 bases. V trimming: 6 bases; J trimming: 3 bases; junction bases outside the gene matches: 8. Looked up from germline, CDR1 is ENHRY and CDR2 is SYGVKD. The CDR3 has 15 amino acids. The CDR3 reads CAIRAGTADNQPQHF. Here the CDR3 DNA reads TGTGCCATCAGAGCCGGGACAGCGGACAATCAGCCCCAGCATTTT.

This clone was picked up one time. The V call is TRBV4-3, the J call TRBJ2-7, with D possibly TRBD2 on 6 matching bases. Between the trimmed V and J ends, which lost 1 base and 5 bases, there was a span of 18 bases. CDR3 length: 16 amino acids. Germline V CDR1 and CDR2: LGHNA, YSLEER. CDR3 DNA: TGCGCCAGCAGCCAAGTAGTGACTAGAGTCGGCCACGAGCAGTACTTC. Encoded protein: CASSQVVTRVGHEQYF.

The genes are TRBV5-8 and TRBJ1-5; the D gene is possibly TRBD1 (6 bases). The V end was cut by 4 bases, the J end by 0 bases, with 11 bases between. CDR3 length: 15 amino acids. Germline CDR1 and CDR2: SGHTS and YDEGEE. In DNA, the CDR3 is TGTGCCAGCAGCCTGGGACACCATAGCAATCAGCCCCAGCATTTT. Protein: CASSLGHHSNQPQHF.

This clone has a handful of counts. The chain recombines TRBV5-5 with TRBJ1-1; D is unresolved. Germline V gene data show CDR1 as SGHKS and CDR2 as YYEKEE (reference sequence). V was trimmed by 3 bases and J by 1 base, leaving 13 bases between them. The length of the CDR3 is 15 residues. CDR3 protein: CASSSNGIPNTEAFF. As DNA, the CDR3 is TGTGCCAGCAGCTCTAACGGGATTCCGAACACTGAAGCTTTCTTT.

The DNA of the CDR3 is TGTGCCAGCAGTTTTGGAGGGGGCCGGGACAGCCAGACCCAGTACTTC. Its translation is CASSFGGGRDSQTQYF. V usage is TRBV28 and J usage is TRBJ2-5; a weak D match, TRBD1 (7 bases). CDR3 size: 16 residues. Germline lookup yields CDR1 MDHEN and CDR2 SYDVKM. The ends were cut back, 3 bases at V and 6 bases at J, with 20 bases in the middle.

V is TRBV7-9 and J is TRBJ2-5, with D maybe TRBD1 (8 bases). Germline CDR1 SEHNR, CDR2 FQNEAQ (reference sequence). The V gene lost 5 bases and the J gene lost 2 bases, with 27 bases spanning the gap. There are 19 residues in the CDR3. CDR3 nucleotides: TGTGCCAGCAGCCCCCGTCCCGGGACAGGTTCGGGACTACAAGAGACCCAGTACTTC. Translation: CASSPRPGTGSGLQETQYF.

The chain joins TRBV7-9 to TRBJ2-5; 8 bases map to TRBD2. The CDR3 consists of 14 residues. The V and J ends lost 2 bases and 5 bases, in that order; junction bases with no gene match: 4. Germline values: CDR1 SEHNR, CDR2 FQNEAQ (reference sequence). The CDR3 nucleotides read TGTGCCAGCAGCTTATTCGGGGGGGACGAGACCCAGTACTTC. This gives the protein CASSLFGGDETQYF.

This clone has more than one count but fewer than ten. The chain uses TRBV5-4 and TRBJ2-5; D possibly corresponds to TRBD1 (6 bases). This CDR3 is 13 amino acids long. Deletions cut 4 bases from V and 8 bases from J, with 15 bases between. Germline-derived CDR1 and CDR2 are SGHNT and YYREEE (reference sequence). Here the CDR3 reads CASSTTGKGTQYF. Written as DNA, the CDR3 is TGTGCCAGCAGCACCACAGGGAAAGGTACCCAGTACTTC. Based on the CDR3 plus reference TRBV5-4 and TRBJ2-5, the full variable domain is ETGVTQSPTHLIKTRGQQVTLRCSSQSGHNTVSWYQQALGQGPQFIFQYYREEENGRGNFPPRFSGLQFPNYSSELNVNALELDDSALYLCASSTTGKGTQYFGPGTRLLVL.

A single count supports this clone. The genes are TRBV7-9 and TRBJ2-7, with TRBD2 matching over 9 bases. This CDR3 has 15 residues. Looked up from germline, CDR1 is SEHNR and CDR2 is FQNEAQ (reference sequence). J was trimmed by 1 base and V by 0 bases; bases with no gene match: 1. The CDR3 loop is CASSLASGRSYEQYF. CDR3 DNA: TGTGCCAGCAGCTTAGCAAGCGGGAGGTCCTACGAGCAGTACTTC.

This clone was counted a single time. The chain couples TRBV27 to TRBJ1-1, with 7 positions matching TRBD1. CDR1 is MNHEY and CDR2 is SMNVEV in the germline V gene (reference sequence). This CDR3 comprises 17 residues. V shed 5 bases and J 0 bases; nucleotides not matched to a gene: 12. The CDR3: CASSAKWGQPLNTEAFF. CDR3 DNA sequence: TGTGCCAGCAGTGCAAAATGGGGACAGCCTTTGAACACTGAAGCTTTCTTT.

This chain connects TRBV18 to TRBJ1-3, with D uncertain. The CDR3 has 13 amino acids. The ends were cut back, 3 bases at V and 1 base at J, with 4 bases in the middle. From germline, CDR1 is KGHSH and CDR2 LQKENI. This CDR3 reads CASSPLSGNTIYF. CDR3 nucleotides: TGTGCCAGCTCACCCCTTTCTGGAAACACCATATATTTT.

CDR3 sequence: CASSLVQSGPTDTQYF. The CDR3 DNA follows: TGCGCCAGCAGCTTGGTTCAGAGCGGACCGACTGATACGCAGTATTTT. This chain joins TRBV5-1 and TRBJ2-3, with D possibly being TRBD2 (5 bases). Trimming took off 0 bases at V and 6 bases at J, with 17 bases between the two ends. This CDR3 spans 16 amino acids. From germline, CDR1 is SGHRS and CDR2 YFSETQ.